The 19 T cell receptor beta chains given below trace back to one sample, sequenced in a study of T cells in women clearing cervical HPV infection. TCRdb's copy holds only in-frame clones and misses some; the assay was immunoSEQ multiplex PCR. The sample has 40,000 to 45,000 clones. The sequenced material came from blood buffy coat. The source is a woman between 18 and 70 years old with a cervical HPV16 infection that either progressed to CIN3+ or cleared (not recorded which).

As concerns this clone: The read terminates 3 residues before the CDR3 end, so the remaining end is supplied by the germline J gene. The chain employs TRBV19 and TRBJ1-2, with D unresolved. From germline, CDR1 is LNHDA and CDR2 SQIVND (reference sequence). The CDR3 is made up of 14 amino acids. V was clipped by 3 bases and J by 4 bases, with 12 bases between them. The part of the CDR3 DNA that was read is TGTGCCAGTAGTATCTCGGACTTAGGCTATGGC. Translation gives CASSISDLGYG. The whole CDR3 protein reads CASSISDLGYGYTF.

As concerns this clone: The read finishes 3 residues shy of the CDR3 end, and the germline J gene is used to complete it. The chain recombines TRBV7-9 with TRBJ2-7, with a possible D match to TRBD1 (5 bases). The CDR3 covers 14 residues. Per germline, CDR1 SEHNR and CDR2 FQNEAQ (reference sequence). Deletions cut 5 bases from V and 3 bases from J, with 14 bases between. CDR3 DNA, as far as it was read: TGTGCCAGCAGCATAAGTGACAGTCACTACGAG. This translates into CASSISDSHYE. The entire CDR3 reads CASSISDSHYEQYF.

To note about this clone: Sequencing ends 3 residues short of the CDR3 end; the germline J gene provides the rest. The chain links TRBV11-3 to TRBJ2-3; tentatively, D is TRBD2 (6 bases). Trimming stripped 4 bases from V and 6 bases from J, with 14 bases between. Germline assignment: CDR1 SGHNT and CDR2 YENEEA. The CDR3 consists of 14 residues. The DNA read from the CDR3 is TGTGCCAGCAGCTCCCCCAGGGAGGCGGATACG. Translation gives CASSSPREADT. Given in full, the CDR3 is CASSSPREADTQYF. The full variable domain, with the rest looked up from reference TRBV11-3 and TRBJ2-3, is EAGVVQSPRYKIIEKKQPVAFWCNPISGHNTLYWYLQNLGQGPELLIRYENEEAVDDSQLPKDRFSAERLKGVDSTLKIQPAELGDSAVYLCASSSPREADTQYFGPGTRLTVL.

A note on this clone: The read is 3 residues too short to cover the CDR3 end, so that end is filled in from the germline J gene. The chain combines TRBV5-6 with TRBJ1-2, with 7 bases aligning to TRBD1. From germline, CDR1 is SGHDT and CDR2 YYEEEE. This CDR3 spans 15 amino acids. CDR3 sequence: CASRTELQGPWGYTF. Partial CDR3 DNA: TGTGCCAGCCGTACCGAGTTACAGGGGCCTTGGGGC. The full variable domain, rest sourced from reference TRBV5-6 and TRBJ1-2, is DAGVTQSPTHLIKTRGQQVTLRCSPKSGHDTVSWYQQALGQGPQFIFQYYEEEERQRGNFPDRFSGHQFPNYSSELNVNALLLGDSALYLCASRTELQGPWGYTFGSGTRLTVV.

The CDR3 is CASSPQAGGYTF. CDR3 DNA (partial): TGTGCCAGCAGCCCGCAAGCGGGGGGC. The chain employs TRBV11-2 and TRBJ1-2; the D is unclear. The observed sequence ends 3 residues before the CDR3 terminus, with the missing tail filled in from the germline J gene. Germline V gene sequence: CDR1 SGHAT, CDR2 FQNNGV. CDR3 length: 12 residues.

The DNA read from the CDR3 is TGCGCCAGCAGCCGAGAATGGACTAGGGTCTACAATGAG. This codes for CASSREWTRVYNE. The whole CDR3 sequence reads CASSREWTRVYNEQFF. This sequence joins TRBV5-1 and TRBJ2-1; the match to TRBD2 covers 7 bases. The read gets to within 3 residues of the CDR3 end, and the germline J gene fills in the rest. The CDR3 is 16 residues long. The V and J ends lost 4 bases and 3 bases, in that order; junction bases with no gene match: 10. CDR1 and CDR2 from the germline V gene are SGHRS and YFSETQ.

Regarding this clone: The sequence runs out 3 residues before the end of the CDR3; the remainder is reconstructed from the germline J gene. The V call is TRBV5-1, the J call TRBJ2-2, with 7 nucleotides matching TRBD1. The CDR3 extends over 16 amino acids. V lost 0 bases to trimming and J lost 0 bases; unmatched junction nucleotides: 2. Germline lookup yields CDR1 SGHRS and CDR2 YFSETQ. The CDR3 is CASSLAGTANTGELFF. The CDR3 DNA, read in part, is TGCGCCAGCAGCTTGGCAGGGACAGCGAACACCGGGGAG.

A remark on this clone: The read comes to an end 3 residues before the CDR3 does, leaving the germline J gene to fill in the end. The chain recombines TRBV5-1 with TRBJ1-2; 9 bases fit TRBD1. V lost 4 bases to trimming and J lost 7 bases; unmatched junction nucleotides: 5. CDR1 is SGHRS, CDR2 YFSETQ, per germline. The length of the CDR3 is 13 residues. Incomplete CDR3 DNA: TGCGCCAGCAGCGAGGGACAGGGTGGTGGC. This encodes CASSEGQGGG. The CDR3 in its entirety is CASSEGQGGGYTF.

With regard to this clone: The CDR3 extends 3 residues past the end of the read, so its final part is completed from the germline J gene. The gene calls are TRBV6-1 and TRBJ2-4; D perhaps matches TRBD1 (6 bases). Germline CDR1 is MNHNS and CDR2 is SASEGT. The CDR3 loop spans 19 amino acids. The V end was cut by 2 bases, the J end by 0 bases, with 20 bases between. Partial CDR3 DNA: TGTGCCAGCAGTGAAAAGGGCACAGGGAGAGGACTAGCCAAAAACATT. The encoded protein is CASSEKGTGRGLAKNI. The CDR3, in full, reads CASSEKGTGRGLAKNIQYF.

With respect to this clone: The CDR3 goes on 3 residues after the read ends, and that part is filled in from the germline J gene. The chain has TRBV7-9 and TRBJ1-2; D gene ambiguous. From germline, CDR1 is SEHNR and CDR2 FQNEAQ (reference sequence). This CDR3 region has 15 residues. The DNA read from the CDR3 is TGTGCCAGCAGCTCGGACTACGATAGCTCCTACGAC. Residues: CASSSDYDSSYD. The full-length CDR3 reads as CASSSDYDSSYDYTF.

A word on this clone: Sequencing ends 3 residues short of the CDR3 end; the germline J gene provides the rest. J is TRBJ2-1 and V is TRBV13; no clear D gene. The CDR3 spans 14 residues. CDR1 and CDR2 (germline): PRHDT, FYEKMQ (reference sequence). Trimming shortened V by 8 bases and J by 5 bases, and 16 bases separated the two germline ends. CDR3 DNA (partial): TGTGCCAGCGCCCCCCGGGTCCTGCACAATGAG. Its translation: CASAPRVLHNE. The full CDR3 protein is CASAPRVLHNEQFF.

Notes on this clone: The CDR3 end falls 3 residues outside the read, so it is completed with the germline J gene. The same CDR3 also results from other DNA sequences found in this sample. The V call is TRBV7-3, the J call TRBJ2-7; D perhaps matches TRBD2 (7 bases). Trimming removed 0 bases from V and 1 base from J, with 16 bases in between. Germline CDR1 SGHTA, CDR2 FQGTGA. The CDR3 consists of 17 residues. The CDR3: CASSLTGGAGESYEQYF. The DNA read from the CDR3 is TGTGCCAGCAGCTTAACTGGGGGGGCGGGGGAATCCTACGAG.

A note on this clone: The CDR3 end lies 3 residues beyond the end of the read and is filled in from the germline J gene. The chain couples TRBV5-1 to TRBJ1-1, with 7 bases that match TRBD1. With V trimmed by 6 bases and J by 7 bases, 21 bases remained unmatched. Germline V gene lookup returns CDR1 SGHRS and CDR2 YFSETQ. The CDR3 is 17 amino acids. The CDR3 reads CASKYPKRGPWNLEAFF. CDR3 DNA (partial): TGCGCCAGCAAATATCCTAAGAGGGGGCCCTGGAACCTTGAA. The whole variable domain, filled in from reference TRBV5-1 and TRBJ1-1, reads KAGVTQTPRYLIKTRGQQVTLSCSPISGHRSVSWYQQTPGQGLQFLFEYFSETQRNKGNFPGRFSGRQFSNSRSEMNVSTLELGDSALYLCASKYPKRGPWNLEAFFGQGTRLTVV.

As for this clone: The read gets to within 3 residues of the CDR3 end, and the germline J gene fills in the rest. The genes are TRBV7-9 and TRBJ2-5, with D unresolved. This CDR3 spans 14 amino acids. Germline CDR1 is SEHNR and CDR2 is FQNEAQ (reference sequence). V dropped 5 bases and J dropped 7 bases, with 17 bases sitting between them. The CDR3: CASSVPRNTGTQYF. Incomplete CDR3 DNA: TGTGCCAGCAGCGTCCCTAGAAACACGGGGACC.

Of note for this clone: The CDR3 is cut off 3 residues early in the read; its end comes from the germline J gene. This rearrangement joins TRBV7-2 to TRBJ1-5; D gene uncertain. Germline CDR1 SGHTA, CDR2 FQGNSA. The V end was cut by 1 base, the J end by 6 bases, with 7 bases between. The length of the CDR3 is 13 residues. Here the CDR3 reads CASSLVALQPQHF. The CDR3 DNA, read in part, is TGTGCCAGCAGCTTAGTTGCGCTTCAGCCC.

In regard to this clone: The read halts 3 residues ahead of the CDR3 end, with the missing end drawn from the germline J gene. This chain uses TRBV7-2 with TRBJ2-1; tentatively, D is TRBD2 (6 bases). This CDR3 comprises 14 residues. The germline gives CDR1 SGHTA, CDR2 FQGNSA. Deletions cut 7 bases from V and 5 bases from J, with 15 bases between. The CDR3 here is CASTSRWRDNEQFF. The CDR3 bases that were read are TGTGCCAGCACCTCACGATGGAGGGACAATGAG.

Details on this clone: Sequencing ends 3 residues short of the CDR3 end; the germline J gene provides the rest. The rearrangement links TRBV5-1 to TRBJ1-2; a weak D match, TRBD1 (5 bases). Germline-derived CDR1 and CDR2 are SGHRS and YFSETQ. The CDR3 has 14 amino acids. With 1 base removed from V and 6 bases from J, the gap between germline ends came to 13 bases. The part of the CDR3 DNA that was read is TGCGCCAGCAGCTTGCGGGGGGAGGTAGATGGC. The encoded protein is CASSLRGEVDG. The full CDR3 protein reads CASSLRGEVDGYTF.

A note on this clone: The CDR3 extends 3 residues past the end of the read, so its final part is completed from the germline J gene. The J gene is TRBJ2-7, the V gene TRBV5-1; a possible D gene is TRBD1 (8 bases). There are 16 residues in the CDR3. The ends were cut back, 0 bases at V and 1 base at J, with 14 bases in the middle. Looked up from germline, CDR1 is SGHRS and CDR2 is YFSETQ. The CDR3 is CASSLGPQGGSYEQYF. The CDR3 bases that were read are TGCGCCAGCAGCTTGGGACCACAGGGGGGGTCCTACGAG.

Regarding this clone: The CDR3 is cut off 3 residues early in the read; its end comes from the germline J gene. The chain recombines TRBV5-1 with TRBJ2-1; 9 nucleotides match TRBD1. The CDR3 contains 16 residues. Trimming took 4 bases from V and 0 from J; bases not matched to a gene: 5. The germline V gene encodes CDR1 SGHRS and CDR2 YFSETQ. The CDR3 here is CASSAGTGNSYNEQFF. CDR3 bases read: TGCGCCAGCAGCGCCGGGACAGGGAACTCCTACAATGAG. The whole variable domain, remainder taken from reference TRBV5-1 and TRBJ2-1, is KAGVTQTPRYLIKTRGQQVTLSCSPISGHRSVSWYQQTPGQGLQFLFEYFSETQRNKGNFPGRFSGRQFSNSRSEMNVSTLELGDSALYLCASSAGTGNSYNEQFFGPGTRLTVL.